This T cell receptor beta chain was retrieved from a study of T cell responses to AZD1222 COVID-19 vaccine. V was pared by 5 bases and J by 4 bases, with 4 bases between. Germline assignment: CDR1 SGHTS and CDR2 YDEGEE. The CDR3 spans 11 residues. As concerns this clone: The antigen remains unidentified.

Generated by immunoSEQ multiplex PCR, the TCRdb table keeps only in-frame clones and is missing some. The sample has roughly 120,000 clones, approximately 83% seen once; the top ten hold roughly 3.8%. Study-level findings and limits: The donor group comprised mostly white British people and more females; the analysis possibly underestimated clonal diversity. Repertoires in all cases were sampled only once the peak T cell response had passed. Spike-specific TCR breadth and depth went up after people got two AZD1222 doses. As reported, nearly half of all spike-specific TCRs target variant regions that are unmutated.

The TCR was taken from an adult in good health. V usage is TRBV5-8 and J usage is TRBJ1-3; D ambiguous. The specimen comprised peripheral blood, sampled on day 0 of MenACWY control vaccination. The CDR3 DNA reads TGTGCCAGCAGATGGGGAAACACCATATATTTT. It yields the protein CASRWGNTIYF.